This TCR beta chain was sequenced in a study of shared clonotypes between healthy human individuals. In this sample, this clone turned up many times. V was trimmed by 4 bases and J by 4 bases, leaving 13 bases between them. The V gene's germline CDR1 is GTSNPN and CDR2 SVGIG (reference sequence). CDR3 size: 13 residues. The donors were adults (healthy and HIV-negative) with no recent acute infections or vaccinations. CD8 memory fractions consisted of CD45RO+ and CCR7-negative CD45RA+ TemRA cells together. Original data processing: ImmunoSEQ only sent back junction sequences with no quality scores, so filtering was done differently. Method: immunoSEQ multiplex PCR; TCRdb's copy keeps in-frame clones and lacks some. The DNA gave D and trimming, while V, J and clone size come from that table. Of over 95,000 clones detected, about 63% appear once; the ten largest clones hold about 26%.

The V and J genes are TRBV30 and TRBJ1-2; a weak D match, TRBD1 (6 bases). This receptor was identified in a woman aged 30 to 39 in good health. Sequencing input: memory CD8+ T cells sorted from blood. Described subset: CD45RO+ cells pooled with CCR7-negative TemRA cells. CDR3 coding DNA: TGTGCCTGGACTGGGGGGCCCATCTATGGCTACACCTTC. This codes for CAWTGGPIYGYTF.